The clone carrying this T cell receptor (beta chain) turned up a few times. Its specificity is unknown. The CDR3 is made up of 14 amino acids. Looked up from germline, CDR1 is GTSNPN and CDR2 is SVGIG (reference sequence). Trimming took 3 bases from V and 3 from J; bases not matched to a gene: 8. Blood RNA was derived from unsorted whole blood, and germline DNA was extracted too. The sample comes from a study of tumor-infiltrating lymphocytes in primary liver carcinoma. Study-level information: Tumors, staged T1-T3 N0M0, spanned about 4 to 11 cm.

TCR beta cDNA came from roughly 450 ng total RNA, primed with a constant-region primer. ARM-PCR, slightly modified, supplied the TCR beta libraries through three nested multiplex PCR rounds. A C-beta reverse primer was combined with TRBV1-TRBV30 forward primers in the first two PCR rounds, and each round had about 10 cycles. TCRdb reprocessed the multiplex PCR reads via MiXCR and lists one record per CDR3 protein. The sample lists a few hundred thousand distinct CDR3 sequences, roughly 60% seen once, with about 17% in the top ten. General study findings and limits: Tumor-adjacent and tumor-blood pairs shared less of their repertoires than tumor region pairs shared. There was no comparison of CD4+ and CD8+ repertoires, as samples were bulk unsorted. The 250 largest clones made up significantly more of tumor than blood repertoires (p = 0.039).

V and J are TRBV30 and TRBJ2-7; 7 nucleotides match TRBD1. The sequence was collected from a woman in her 30s with primary liver carcinoma and hepatitis B virus infection. The specimen sequenced was peripheral blood. CDR3 sequence: CAWSESGGVYEQYF. The CDR3, as DNA: TGTGCCTGGAGCGAATCAGGGGGTGTCTACGAGCAGTACTTC.